This T cell receptor (beta chain) was observed in a study of control samples from healthy donors and cancer patients. Sequencing used immunoSEQ multiplex PCR; TCRdb keeps in-frame clones, though not all of them. The sample holds roughly 79,000 clones, about four fifths seen once. Per the germline V gene, CDR1 is LGHDT and CDR2 is YNNKEL (reference sequence). The ends were cut back, 2 bases at V and 11 bases at J, with 13 bases in the middle. The CDR3 is 13 amino acids. This clone was seen a handful of times. Sequencing was performed on blood. This sequence originates from a man aged 45 to 65 in good health. The chain recombines TRBV3-1 (or the pseudogene TRBV3-2) with TRBJ1-5; D gene ambiguous. CDR3 region: CASSQSPGGSQHF. The CDR3 DNA sequence: TGTGCCAGCAGCCAAAGTCCAGGCGGGTCCCAGCATTTT.